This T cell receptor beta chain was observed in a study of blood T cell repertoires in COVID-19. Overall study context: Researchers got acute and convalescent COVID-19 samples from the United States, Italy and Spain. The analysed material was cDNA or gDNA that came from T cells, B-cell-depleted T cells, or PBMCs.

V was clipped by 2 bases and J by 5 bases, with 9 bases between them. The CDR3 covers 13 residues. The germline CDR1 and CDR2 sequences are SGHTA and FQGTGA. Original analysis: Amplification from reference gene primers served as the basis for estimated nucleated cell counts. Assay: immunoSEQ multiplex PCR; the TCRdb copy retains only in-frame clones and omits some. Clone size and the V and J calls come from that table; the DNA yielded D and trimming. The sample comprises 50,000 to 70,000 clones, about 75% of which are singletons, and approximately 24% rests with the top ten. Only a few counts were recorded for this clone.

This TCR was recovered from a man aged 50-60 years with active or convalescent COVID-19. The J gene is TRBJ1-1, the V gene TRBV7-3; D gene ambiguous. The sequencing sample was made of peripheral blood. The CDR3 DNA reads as TGTGCCAGCAGCTTAGAGTTGCGGACTGAAGCTTTCTTT. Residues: CASSLELRTEAFF.